This entry is about one T cell receptor (beta chain). Its specificity is unknown. The data were taken from a study of T cell responses to AZD1222 COVID-19 vaccine. CDR3 size: 11 residues. V was clipped by 1 base and J by 5 bases, with 1 base between them. Germline values: CDR1 SEHNR, CDR2 FQNEAQ (reference sequence). General study points: In a largely white British group with more females than males, clonal diversity was possibly underestimated. Seropositive AZD1222 recipients at baseline numbered only five or six. With two AZD1222 doses given, Spike-specific TCR breadth and depth both rose. Distributed over spike, vaccine-associated CD4 TCRs predominated at 160-218 and 743-854.

Assay: immunoSEQ multiplex PCR; the TCRdb copy retains only in-frame clones and omits some. The data hold 100,000 to 150,000 clones, with more than 80% observed a single time. This sequence was found in an adult in good health. This chain links TRBV7-9 with TRBJ2-3; D not resolved. Sequencing used peripheral blood, obtained on day 0 of AZD1222 vaccination. The CDR3 loop reads CASSLVDTQYF. CDR3 nucleotides: TGTGCCAGCAGCTTAGTAGATACGCAGTATTTT.